A selection of T cell receptor beta chains follows, all from one sample in a study of CXCR3-negative and CXCR3-positive naive CD8 T cells. TCRdb reanalyzed the 5' RACE reads and collapses them to one entry per CDR3 protein, without DNA. There are 40,000 to 45,000 distinct CDR3 sequences in the sample, with approximately 15% held by the top ten. Sequencing was carried out using memory CD8+ T cells from blood. The receptors shown here come from a human donor in good health. Some clones in this sample may be carry-over from other donors' samples. The CDR3 runs from the conserved cysteine through the conserved F or W.

j_gene: TRBJ1-2; v_gene: TRBV29-1; CDR3aa: CSVPYRGGYTF
j_gene: TRBJ2-7; v_gene: TRBV28; CDR3aa: CASRVLAGGTYEQYF
j_gene: TRBJ2-7; v_gene: TRBV12-3/TRBV12-4; CDR3aa: CASTYSGQGSYEQYF
j_gene: TRBJ1-1; v_gene: TRBV27; CDR3aa: CASSSGTGVTEAFF
j_gene: TRBJ1-2; v_gene: TRBV11-2; CDR3aa: CASTNAGDGYTF
j_gene: TRBJ2-1; v_gene: TRBV6-5; CDR3aa: CASSLLADTYNEQFF
j_gene: TRBJ2-1; v_gene: TRBV12-3/TRBV12-4; CDR3aa: CASSPAVTGGNEQFF
j_gene: TRBJ2-2; v_gene: TRBV29-1; CDR3aa: CSVEWGYTGELFF
j_gene: TRBJ2-7; v_gene: TRBV29-1; CDR3aa: CSVVKYPDTAYEQYF
j_gene: TRBJ1-2; v_gene: TRBV7-9; CDR3aa: CASSRPPQGIYGYTF
j_gene: TRBJ1-5; v_gene: TRBV12-3/TRBV12-4; CDR3aa: CASSRSGSNQPQHF
j_gene: TRBJ2-5; v_gene: TRBV12-3/TRBV12-4; CDR3aa: CASSLIWNQETQYF
j_gene: TRBJ2-7; v_gene: TRBV28; CDR3aa: CASSFAGPYEQYF
j_gene: TRBJ2-1; v_gene: TRBV27; CDR3aa: CASSFSPHEQFF
j_gene: TRBJ1-3; v_gene: TRBV7-8; CDR3aa: CASSSEGLPRGNTIYF
j_gene: TRBJ2-7; v_gene: TRBV28; CDR3aa: CASSSGAGRRSSYEQYF
j_gene: TRBJ2-7; v_gene: TRBV7-2; CDR3aa: CASSLWLAEAYEQYF
j_gene: TRBJ2-7; v_gene: TRBV7-9; CDR3aa: CASSFAELDEQYF
j_gene: TRBJ2-2; v_gene: TRBV7-9; CDR3aa: CASSFSGTQFTGELFF
j_gene: TRBJ2-1; v_gene: TRBV27; CDR3aa: CASSLASSYNEQFF
j_gene: TRBJ1-1; v_gene: TRBV29-1; CDR3aa: CSVDVAGNTEAFF
j_gene: TRBJ2-7; v_gene: TRBV20-1; CDR3aa: CSATETSGSENEQYF
j_gene: TRBJ2-7; v_gene: TRBV3-1; CDR3aa: CASSQGFGQSYEQYF
j_gene: TRBJ2-7; v_gene: TRBV20-1; CDR3aa: CSARDLASGESYEQYF
j_gene: TRBJ2-7; v_gene: TRBV5-1; CDR3aa: CASSSGVPTGALGEQYF
j_gene: TRBJ1-2; v_gene: TRBV25-1; CDR3aa: CASSEGRGGENGYTF
j_gene: TRBJ2-3; v_gene: TRBV7-7; CDR3aa: CASSFSGEADTQYF